This paragraph reports one T cell receptor (beta chain). The V gene end was trimmed by 1 base and the J gene end by 7 bases; junction bases not matched to a gene: 2. Germline loops: CDR1 SGHRS, CDR2 YFSETQ. The CDR3 totals 14 residues. The data stem from a study of cytomegalovirus exposure and HLA in healthy donors. PCR involved 60 Vbeta and 13 Jbeta primers. Assay used: immunoSEQ multiplex PCR; TCRdb lists only in-frame clones, some missing. This table holds about 160,000 clones, about 80% found once. The sequence was obtained from a man aged 18 to 35 in good health and CMV-seropositive. The sample was PBMCs. The rearrangement uses TRBV5-1 and TRBJ2-1; 10 nucleotides match TRBD2. In DNA form, the CDR3 reads TGCGCCAGCAGCTTGAATAGCGGGAGGAATGAGCAGTTCTTC. It codes for CASSLNSGRNEQFF.